Reported below is one TCR beta chain. The antigen is undetermined. The PCR had 60 Vbeta and 13 Jbeta primers. This table comes from immunoSEQ multiplex PCR, and its TCRdb copy is limited to in-frame clones, with some not included. The repertoire includes around 110,000 clones, around 80% of them detected once, and 2.5% to 3% sits in the top ten. As for the donors, each was a healthy bone marrow donor. This sample stems from a study of cytomegalovirus exposure and HLA in healthy donors. Study-level background: In an earlier analysis, around 100 million unique TCR beta sequences were found from about 180 million T cells.

Study results and limitations: A missense DCLRE1C variant was associated with V- and J-gene trimming of TCR beta chains in a later analysis, and an independent cohort replicated the association. Cytomegalovirus association was assigned to about 150 TCR beta chains.

Germline V lookup: CDR1 MNHEY, CDR2 SMNVEV (reference sequence). The ends lost 5 bases at V and 6 bases at J; junction bases unmatched: 10. This CDR3 spans 15 amino acids. The rearrangement joins TRBV27 to TRBJ1-2; 9 positions match TRBD1. The specimen sequenced was PBMCs. This clonotype was obtained from a woman aged 18-30 years in good health and CMV-seropositive. CDR3: CASSAPGQGANGYTF. The CDR3 region has the DNA TGTGCCAGCAGTGCGCCGGGACAGGGCGCGAATGGCTACACCTTC.